Detailed here is one T cell receptor beta chain. The source of the sample is a study of T cell responses to AZD1222 COVID-19 vaccine. Generated by immunoSEQ multiplex PCR, the TCRdb table keeps only in-frame clones and is missing some. Of fewer than 200,000 clones detected, roughly 92% appear once; the ten largest clones hold 10%. V was pared by 7 bases and J by 4 bases, with 13 bases between. CDR3 length: 13 residues. In germline, CDR1 is SNHLY, CDR2 FYNNEI. The sequence derives from an adult in good health. The material sequenced was peripheral blood, taken on day 0 of AZD1222 vaccination. The chain combines TRBV2 with TRBJ1-2; weak D call: TRBD1 (5 bases). For the CDR3, the DNA is TGTGCCAGCACTCTGGGCCAGGGCTATGGCTACACCTTC. Translation: CASTLGQGYGYTF. The full variable domain, rest sourced from reference TRBV2 and TRBJ1-2, is EPEVTQTPSHQVTQMGQEVILRCVPISNHLYFYWYRQILGQKVEFLVSFYNNEISEKSEIFDDQFSVERPDGSNFTLKIRSTKLEDSAMYFCASTLGQGYGYTFGSGTRLTVV.